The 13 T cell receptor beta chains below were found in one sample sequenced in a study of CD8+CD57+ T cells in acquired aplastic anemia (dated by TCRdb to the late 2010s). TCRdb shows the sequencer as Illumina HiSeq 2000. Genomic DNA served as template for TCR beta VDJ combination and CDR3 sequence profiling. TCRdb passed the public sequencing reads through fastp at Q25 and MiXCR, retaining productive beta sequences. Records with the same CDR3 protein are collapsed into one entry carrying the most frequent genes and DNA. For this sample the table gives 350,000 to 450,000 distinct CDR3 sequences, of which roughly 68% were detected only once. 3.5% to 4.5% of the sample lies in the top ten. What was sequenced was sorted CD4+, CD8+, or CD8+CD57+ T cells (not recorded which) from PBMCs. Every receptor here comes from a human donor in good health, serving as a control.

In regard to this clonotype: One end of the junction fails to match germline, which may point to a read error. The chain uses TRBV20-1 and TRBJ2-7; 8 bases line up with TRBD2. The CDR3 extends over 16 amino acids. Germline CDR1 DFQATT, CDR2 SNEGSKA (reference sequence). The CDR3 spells CSAREYGRGVGYEQYF. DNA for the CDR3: TGTAGTGCTAGAGAGTACGGGCGGGGGGTAGGATACGAGCAGTACTTC.

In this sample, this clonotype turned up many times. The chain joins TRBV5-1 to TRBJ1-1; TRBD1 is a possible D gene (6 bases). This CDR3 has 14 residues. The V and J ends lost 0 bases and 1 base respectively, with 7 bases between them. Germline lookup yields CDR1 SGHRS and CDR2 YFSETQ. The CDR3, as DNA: TGCGCCAGCAGCTTGGGACAGGCGAACACTGAAGCTTTCTTT. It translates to CASSLGQANTEAFF.

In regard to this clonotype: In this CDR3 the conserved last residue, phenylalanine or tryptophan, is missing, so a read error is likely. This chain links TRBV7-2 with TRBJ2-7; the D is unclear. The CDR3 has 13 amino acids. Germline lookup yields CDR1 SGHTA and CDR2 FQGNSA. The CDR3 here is CASSQTRTDEQYS. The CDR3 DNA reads TGCGCCAGCAGCCAGACCAGGACGGACGAGCAGTACTCC.

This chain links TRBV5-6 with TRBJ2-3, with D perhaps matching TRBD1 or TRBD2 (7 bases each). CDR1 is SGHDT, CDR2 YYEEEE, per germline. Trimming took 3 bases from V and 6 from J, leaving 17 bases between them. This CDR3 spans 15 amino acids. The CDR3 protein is CASSYWGQGGDTQYF. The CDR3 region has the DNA TGTGCCAGCAGCTACTGGGGGCAGGGGGGGGATACGCAGTATTTT.

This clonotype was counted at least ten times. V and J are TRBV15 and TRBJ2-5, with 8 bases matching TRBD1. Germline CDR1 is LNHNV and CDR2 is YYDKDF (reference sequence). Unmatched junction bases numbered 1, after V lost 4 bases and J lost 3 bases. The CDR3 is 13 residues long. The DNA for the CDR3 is TGTGCCACCAGCAAGGACAGGGAAGAGACCCAGTACTTC. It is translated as CATSKDREETQYF.

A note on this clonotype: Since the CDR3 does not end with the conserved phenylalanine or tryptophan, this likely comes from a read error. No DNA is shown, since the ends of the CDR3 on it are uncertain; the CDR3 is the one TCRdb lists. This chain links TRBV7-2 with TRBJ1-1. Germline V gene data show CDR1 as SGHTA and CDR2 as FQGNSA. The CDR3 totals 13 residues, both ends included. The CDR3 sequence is CASSREGNTEDFC.

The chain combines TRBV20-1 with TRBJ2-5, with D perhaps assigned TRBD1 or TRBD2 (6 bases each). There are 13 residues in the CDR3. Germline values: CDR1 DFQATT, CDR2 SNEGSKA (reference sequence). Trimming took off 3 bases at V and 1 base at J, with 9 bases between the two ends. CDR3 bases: TGCAGTGCTAGCGGGGGCCCCCAAGAGACCCAGTACTTC. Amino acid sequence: CSASGGPQETQYF.

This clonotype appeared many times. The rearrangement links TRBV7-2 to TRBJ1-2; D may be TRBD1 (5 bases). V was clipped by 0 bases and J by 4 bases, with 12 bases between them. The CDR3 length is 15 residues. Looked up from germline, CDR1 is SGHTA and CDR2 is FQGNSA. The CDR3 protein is CASSLAGGGSYGYTF. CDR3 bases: TGTGCCAGCAGCTTAGCTGGGGGGGGGAGCTATGGCTACACCTTC.

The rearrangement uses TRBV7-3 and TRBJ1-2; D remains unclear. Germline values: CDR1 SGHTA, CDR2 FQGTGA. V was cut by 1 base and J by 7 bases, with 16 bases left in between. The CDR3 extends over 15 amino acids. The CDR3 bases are TGTGCCAGCAGCTTAAGTTGGGCCTCAGACCGTGGCTACACCTTC. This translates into CASSLSWASDRGYTF.

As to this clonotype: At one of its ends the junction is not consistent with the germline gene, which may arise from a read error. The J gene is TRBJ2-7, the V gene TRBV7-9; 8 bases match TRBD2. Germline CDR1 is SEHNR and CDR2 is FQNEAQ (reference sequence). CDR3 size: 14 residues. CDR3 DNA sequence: TGTGCCAGCAGCTCCTCAGGCGGGGGGCGCGGCGATGAGTTC. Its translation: CASSSSGGGRGDEF.

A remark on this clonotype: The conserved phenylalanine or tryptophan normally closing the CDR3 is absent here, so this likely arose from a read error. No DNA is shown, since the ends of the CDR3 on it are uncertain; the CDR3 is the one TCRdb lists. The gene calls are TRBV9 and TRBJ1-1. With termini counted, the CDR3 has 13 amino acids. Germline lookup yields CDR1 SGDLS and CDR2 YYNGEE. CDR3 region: CASSVESGRKTDV.

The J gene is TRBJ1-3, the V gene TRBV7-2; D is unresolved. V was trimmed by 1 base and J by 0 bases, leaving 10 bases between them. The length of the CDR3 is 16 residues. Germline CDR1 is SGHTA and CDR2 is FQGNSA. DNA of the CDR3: TGTGCCAGCAGCTTAGATCTCTTAAACTCTGGAAACACCATATATTTT. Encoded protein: CASSLDLLNSGNTIYF.

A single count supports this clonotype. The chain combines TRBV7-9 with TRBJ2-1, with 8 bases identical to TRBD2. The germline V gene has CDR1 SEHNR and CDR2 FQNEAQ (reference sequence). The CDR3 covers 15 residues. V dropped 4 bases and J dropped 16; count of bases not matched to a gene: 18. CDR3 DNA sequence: TGTGCCAGCAGCTCGGGGGGGGGATCGGAGACCCAGTACTTCTTC. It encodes CASSSGGGSETQYFF.